The next 17 T cell receptor beta chains were all read from a single sample in a study of blood T cell repertoires in COVID-19. Clones were read by immunoSEQ multiplex PCR, and TCRdb kept only the in-frame ones, dropping some. The sample has about 200,000 clones; about 92% are singletons. Sequences were obtained from peripheral blood. All receptors derive from a man aged 30 to 45 with acute or convalescent COVID-19.

The chain has TRBV7-2 and TRBJ2-5; 7 bases match TRBD2. Per germline, CDR1 SGHTA and CDR2 FQGNSA. Trimming at V came to 0 bases and at J to 5 bases, leaving 6 bases not matched to a gene. This CDR3 is built from 15 residues. CDR3 loop: CASSLAGLVRETQYF. In nucleotides, the CDR3 is TGTGCCAGCAGCTTAGCCGGACTAGTTAGGGAGACCCAGTACTTC.

This clone was recorded a few times. This chain joins TRBV6-1 and TRBJ2-1; unclear D gene. The germline gives CDR1 MNHNS, CDR2 SASEGT. The CDR3 is 13 residues long. V dropped 3 bases and J dropped 9 bases, with 12 bases sitting between them. The DNA of the CDR3 is TGTGCCAGCAGTGAGAGCCGTGCCGGTGAGCAGTTCTTC. This encodes CASSESRAGEQFF.

The V call is TRBV6-6, the J call TRBJ2-1; 9 nucleotides agree with TRBD2. This CDR3 is 16 amino acids long. V was clipped by 6 bases and J by 4 bases; unmatched bases: 10. The germline V gene has CDR1 MNHNY and CDR2 SVGAGI (reference sequence). CDR3 bases: TGTGCCAGCAGGACTACTAGCGGGTACACATACAATGAGCAGTTCTTC. Its protein product is CASRTTSGYTYNEQFF.

The chain couples TRBV5-1 to TRBJ2-5, with D possibly being TRBD2 (6 bases). From germline, CDR1 is SGHRS and CDR2 YFSETQ. V was cut by 0 bases and J by 5 bases, with 17 bases left in between. The CDR3 runs to 16 residues. CDR3 amino acids: CASSLAQGGFPETQYF. Written as DNA, the CDR3 is TGCGCCAGCAGCTTGGCCCAGGGAGGATTTCCTGAGACCCAGTACTTC.

This clone was seen just once. The chain uses TRBV29-1 and TRBJ1-1, with no clear D. CDR1 SQVTM and CDR2 ANQGSEA come from the germline V gene. CDR3 length: 11 amino acids. CDR3 in DNA: TGCAGTCACACTATGAACACTGAAGCTTTCTTT. Amino acids: CSHTMNTEAFF.

This chain's CDR3 is CSAYRNTEAFF. As DNA, the CDR3 is TGCAGTGCTTACAGGAACACTGAAGCTTTCTTT. This chain joins TRBV20-1 and TRBJ1-1; D remains ambiguous. CDR1 and CDR2 (germline): DFQATT, SNEGSKA (reference sequence). This CDR3 spans 11 amino acids. V dropped 5 bases and J dropped 1 base, with 5 bases sitting between them.

The chain recombines TRBV25-1 with TRBJ2-3; the D is unclear. The germline V gene has CDR1 MGHDK and CDR2 SYGVNS. The CDR3 sequence is 12 residues long. V dropped 4 bases and J dropped 0 bases, with 2 bases sitting between them. The CDR3 is CASSASTDTQYF. CDR3 bases: TGTGCCAGCAGTGCTAGCACAGATACGCAGTATTTT.

V and J are TRBV19 and TRBJ1-2; perhaps TRBD1 as D (6 bases). The CDR3 sequence is 14 residues long. Germline-derived CDR1 and CDR2 are LNHDA and SQIVND (reference sequence). V lost 5 bases and J 3 bases, leaving 13 bases between the germline ends. CDR3 nucleotides: TGTGCCAGTAGTTTGCAGGGGATTTACTATGGCTACACCTTC. Translated, it gives CASSLQGIYYGYTF.

This sequence joins TRBV29-1 and TRBJ1-3; D gene uncertain. The V gene's germline CDR1 is SQVTM and CDR2 ANQGSEA. The V gene lost 4 bases and the J gene lost 0 bases, with 7 bases spanning the gap. The CDR3 has 13 amino acids. The chain's CDR3 is CSVGESSGNTIYF. The CDR3 DNA sequence: TGCAGCGTTGGGGAGAGCTCTGGAAACACCATATATTTT.

The chain is built from TRBV7-2 and TRBJ2-2, with 10 positions matching TRBD2. The V gene end was trimmed by 1 base and the J gene end by 1 base; junction bases not matched to a gene: 3. The germline gives CDR1 SGHTA, CDR2 FQGNSA. This CDR3 is built from 17 residues. The CDR3 protein is CASSLGLAGGNTGELFF. The DNA for the CDR3 is TGTGCCAGCAGCTTAGGATTAGCGGGGGGGAACACCGGGGAGCTGTTTTTT.

This clone has more than one count but fewer than ten. The rearrangement uses TRBV6-5 and TRBJ1-5, with 9 nucleotides matching TRBD1. The CDR3 extends over 13 amino acids. Germline assignment: CDR1 MNHEY and CDR2 SVGAGI. Trimming at V came to 9 bases and at J to 9 bases, leaving 9 bases not matched to a gene. As DNA, the CDR3 is TGTGCCAGTAAACAGGGGGCAGATCGGCCCCAGCATTTT. Protein: CASKQGADRPQHF.

This chain connects TRBV5-8 to TRBJ2-2; D gene unclear. Germline V gene sequence: CDR1 SGHTS, CDR2 YDEGEE. CDR3 length: 15 amino acids. Trimming pared 4 bases from V and 2 bases from J, leaving 12 bases between. The CDR3 DNA reads TGTGCCAGCAGCCAACCCGAACAAAACACCGGGGAGCTGTTTTTT. It is translated as CASSQPEQNTGELFF.

J is TRBJ1-5 and V is TRBV3-1 (or the pseudogene TRBV3-2); D perhaps matches TRBD1 (6 bases). CDR3 size: 13 residues. The V end was cut by 8 bases, the J end by 4 bases, with 12 bases between. The germline CDR1 and CDR2 sequences are LGHDT and YNNKEL (reference sequence). The CDR3 sequence is CASQGLGNQPQHF. The DNA for the CDR3 is TGTGCCAGCCAGGGGCTTGGTAATCAGCCCCAGCATTTT.

This clone was detected only a few times. The chain uses TRBV7-6 and TRBJ2-1; 11 nucleotides agree with TRBD2. Germline lookup yields CDR1 SGHVS and CDR2 FNYEAQ. V shed 5 bases and J 5 bases; nucleotides not matched to a gene: 8. The CDR3 covers 16 residues. CDR3 bases: TGTGCCAGCAGCCCCACCGGGACTAGCGGTAACAATGAGCAGTTCTTC. Its protein product is CASSPTGTSGNNEQFF.

CDR3 DNA: TGTGCCATCAGTGAGTCGATAGGGACTAGCGGCGACGAGCAGTACTTC. It yields the protein CAISESIGTSGDEQYF. This rearrangement joins TRBV10-3 to TRBJ2-7; 11 nucleotides line up with TRBD2. The CDR3 is made up of 16 amino acids. The V gene end was trimmed by 0 bases and the J gene end by 5 bases; junction bases not matched to a gene: 6. Germline lookup yields CDR1 ENHRY and CDR2 SYGVKD.

The J gene is TRBJ2-2, the V gene TRBV6-5, with a possible D match to TRBD2 (6 bases). The germline V and J ends were trimmed by 4 bases and 7 bases, with 16 bases remaining between them. The length of the CDR3 is 15 residues. Germline loops: CDR1 MNHEY, CDR2 SVGAGI. CDR3 region: CASSSTSSAGGELFF. For the CDR3, the DNA is TGTGCCAGCAGTTCGACCTCTAGCGCGGGCGGGGAGCTGTTTTTT.

The chain has TRBV4-1 and TRBJ1-4, with D possibly matching TRBD1 (6 bases). Trimming cost V 4 bases and J 0 bases, with 12 bases left between them. Germline CDR1 and CDR2: MGHRA and YSYEKL. The CDR3 has 16 residues. DNA for the CDR3: TGCGCCAGCAGCCCTCAGACAGGAGCAACTAATGAAAAACTGTTTTTT. Translated, it gives CASSPQTGATNEKLFF.